This note documents a single T cell receptor (beta chain) sequence. Its antigen is undetermined. This specimen comes from a study of shared clonotypes between healthy human individuals. Study background: Three CD4 naive, three CD4 memory, two CD8 naive and one CD8 memory plate were used per donor. Overall study results and limits: Among non-shared clonotypes, generation probabilities were lower than among those shared by all four donors.

An even split of each subset's genomic DNA across several immunoSEQ plates was performed. This table comes from immunoSEQ multiplex PCR, and its TCRdb copy is limited to in-frame clones, with some not included. The data show 1,500,000 or so clones, roughly 97% seen once. Sequencing was carried out using naive CD4+ T cells sorted from blood. Indicated subset: CD45RA+ positively selected. This clonotype originated in a man aged 30 to 39 in good health.

The CDR3 region has the DNA TGTGCCAGCAGATTAACAGGAGAGGAGGGCTACACCTTC. This gives the protein CASRLTGEEGYTF. The gene calls are TRBV6-1 and TRBJ1-2; tentatively, D is TRBD1 (5 bases). This CDR3 is 13 amino acids long. V lost 6 bases and J 8 bases, leaving 16 bases between the germline ends. From germline, CDR1 is MNHNS and CDR2 SASEGT.